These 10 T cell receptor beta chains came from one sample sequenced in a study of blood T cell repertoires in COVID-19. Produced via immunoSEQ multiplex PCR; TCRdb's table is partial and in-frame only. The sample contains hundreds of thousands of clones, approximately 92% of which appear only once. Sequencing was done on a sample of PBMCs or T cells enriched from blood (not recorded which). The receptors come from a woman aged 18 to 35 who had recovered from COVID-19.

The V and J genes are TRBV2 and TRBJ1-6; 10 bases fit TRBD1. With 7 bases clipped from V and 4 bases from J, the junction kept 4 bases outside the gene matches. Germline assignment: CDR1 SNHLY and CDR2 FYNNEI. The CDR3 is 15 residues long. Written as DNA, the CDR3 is TGTGCCAGCACAAGGGACAGGGGATATAATTCACCCCTCCACTTT. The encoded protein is CASTRDRGYNSPLHF.

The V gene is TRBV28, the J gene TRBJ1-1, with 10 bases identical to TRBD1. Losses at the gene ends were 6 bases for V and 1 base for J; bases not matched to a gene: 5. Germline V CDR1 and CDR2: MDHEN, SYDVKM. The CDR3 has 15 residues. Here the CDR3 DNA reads TGTGCCAGCAGCCAGGACAGGGGGAGGAACACTGAAGCTTTCTTT. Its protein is CASSQDRGRNTEAFF.

The CDR3 DNA follows: TGTGCCAGCAGTTACGGGCAGGGGAACACTGAAGCTTTCTTT. Amino acids: CASSYGQGNTEAFF. The V call is TRBV27, the J call TRBJ1-1, with a possible D match to TRBD1 (5 bases). Trimming removed 4 bases from V and 1 base from J, with 10 bases in between. Germline V CDR1 and CDR2: MNHEY, SMNVEV (reference sequence). This CDR3 has 14 residues.

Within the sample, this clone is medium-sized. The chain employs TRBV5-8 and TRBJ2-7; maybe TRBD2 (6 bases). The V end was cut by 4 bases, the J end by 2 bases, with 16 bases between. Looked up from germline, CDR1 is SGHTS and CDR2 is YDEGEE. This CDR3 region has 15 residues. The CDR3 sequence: CASSAGTPGPYEQYF. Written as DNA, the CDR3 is TGTGCCAGCAGCGCGGGGACTCCAGGGCCCTACGAGCAGTACTTC.

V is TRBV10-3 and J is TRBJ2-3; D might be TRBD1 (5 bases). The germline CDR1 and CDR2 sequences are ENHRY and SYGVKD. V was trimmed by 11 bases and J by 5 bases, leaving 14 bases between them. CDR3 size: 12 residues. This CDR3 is CASGLEVDTQYF. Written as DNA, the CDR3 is TGTGCCTCAGGGTTAGAGGTAGATACGCAGTATTTT.

Here the CDR3 DNA reads TGTGCCAGCAGTTATGGGGGCGCAGCTCAGCCCCAGCATTTT. Translation gives CASSYGGAAQPQHF. This chain joins TRBV6-5 and TRBJ1-5; tentative D call: TRBD1 (6 bases). This CDR3 is built from 14 residues. Per the germline V gene, CDR1 is MNHEY and CDR2 is SVGAGI. V was shortened by 3 bases and J by 6 bases, with 12 bases between the two germline ends.

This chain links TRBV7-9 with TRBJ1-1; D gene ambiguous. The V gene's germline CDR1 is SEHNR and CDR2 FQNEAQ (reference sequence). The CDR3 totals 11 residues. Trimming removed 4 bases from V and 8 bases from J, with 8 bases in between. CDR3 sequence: CASSSAGEAFF. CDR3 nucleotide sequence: TGTGCCAGCAGCTCTGCTGGCGAAGCTTTCTTT.

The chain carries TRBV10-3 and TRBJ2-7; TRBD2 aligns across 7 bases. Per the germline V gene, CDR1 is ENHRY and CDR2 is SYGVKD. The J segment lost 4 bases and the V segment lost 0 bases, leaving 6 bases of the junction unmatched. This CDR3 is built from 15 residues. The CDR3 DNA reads TGTGCCATCAGTGAGTCTCGGGGGGAATTATACGAGCAGTACTTC. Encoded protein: CAISESRGELYEQYF.

The CDR3 DNA is TGTGCCAGCAGCTTTATCCTGTTGACCGGGGAGCTGTTTTTT. It yields the protein CASSFILLTGELFF. The chain links TRBV7-9 to TRBJ2-2; D remains ambiguous. The germline V gene encodes CDR1 SEHNR and CDR2 FQNEAQ (reference sequence). The V and J ends lost 3 bases and 5 bases respectively, with 10 bases between them. The CDR3 is made up of 14 amino acids.

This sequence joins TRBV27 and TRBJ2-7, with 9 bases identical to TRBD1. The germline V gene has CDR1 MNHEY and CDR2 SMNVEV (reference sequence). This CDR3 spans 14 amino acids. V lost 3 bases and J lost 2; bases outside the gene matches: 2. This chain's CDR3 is CASSLRDRAYEQYF. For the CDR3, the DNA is TGTGCCAGCAGTTTGAGGGACAGGGCCTACGAGCAGTACTTC.